The subject of this entry is one T cell receptor beta chain. The data were taken from a study of blood T cell repertoires in COVID-19. About the research overall: Sites in the United States, Italy and Spain provided acute and convalescent COVID-19 samples. T cells, B-cell-depleted T cells, or PBMCs provided the cDNA or gDNA that served as material.

Under the authors' procedure: The assay estimated nucleated cells by amplifying reference gene primers. Only in-frame clones appear in the TCRdb table, and some are missing; sequencing was by immunoSEQ multiplex PCR. V, J and clone size are those of that table, while D and trimming were read from the DNA. The sample holds 350,000 to 450,000 clones, about 85% seen once. CDR3 size: 15 residues. Germline assignment: CDR1 SQVTM and CDR2 ANQGSEA. Germline trimming cut 2 bases from V and 4 bases from J; bases unmatched to any gene: 5. The TCR originated in a woman aged 18 to 35 with acute or convalescent COVID-19. The chain combines TRBV29-1 with TRBJ2-6; 7 nucleotides line up with TRBD1. The material sequenced was peripheral blood. The CDR3 loop reads CSVETQGPGANVLTF. The DNA of the CDR3 is TGCAGCGTTGAAACACAGGGGCCCGGGGCCAACGTCCTGACTTTC.